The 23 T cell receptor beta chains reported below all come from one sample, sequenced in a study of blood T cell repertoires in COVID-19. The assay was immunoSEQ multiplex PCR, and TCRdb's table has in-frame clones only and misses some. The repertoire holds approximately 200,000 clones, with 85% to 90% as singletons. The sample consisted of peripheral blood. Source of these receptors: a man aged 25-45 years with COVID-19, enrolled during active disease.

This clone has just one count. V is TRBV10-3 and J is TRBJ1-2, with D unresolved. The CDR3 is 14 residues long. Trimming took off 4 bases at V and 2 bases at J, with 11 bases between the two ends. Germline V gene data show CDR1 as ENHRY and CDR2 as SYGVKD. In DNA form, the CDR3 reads TGTGCCATCAGTGGGCAGGCCTCAAACTATGGCTACACCTTC. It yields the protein CAISGQASNYGYTF.

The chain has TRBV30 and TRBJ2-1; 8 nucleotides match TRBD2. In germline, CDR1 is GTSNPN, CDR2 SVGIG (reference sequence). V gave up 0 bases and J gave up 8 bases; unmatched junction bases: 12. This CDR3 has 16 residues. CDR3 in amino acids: CAWSVRASGSFDEQFF. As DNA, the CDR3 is TGTGCCTGGAGTGTACGGGCGAGCGGGAGTTTCGATGAGCAGTTCTTC.

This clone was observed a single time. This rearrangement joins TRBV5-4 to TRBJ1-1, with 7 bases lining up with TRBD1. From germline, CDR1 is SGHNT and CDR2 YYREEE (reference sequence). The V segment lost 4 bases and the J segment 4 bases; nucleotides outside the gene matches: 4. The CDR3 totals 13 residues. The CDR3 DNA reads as TGTGCCAGCAGCGAAGGACAGGTCACTGAAGCTTTCTTT. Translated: CASSEGQVTEAFF. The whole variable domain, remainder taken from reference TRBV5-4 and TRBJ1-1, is ETGVTQSPTHLIKTRGQQVTLRCSSQSGHNTVSWYQQALGQGPQFIFQYYREEENGRGNFPPRFSGLQFPNYSSELNVNALELDDSALYLCASSEGQVTEAFFGQGTRLTVV.

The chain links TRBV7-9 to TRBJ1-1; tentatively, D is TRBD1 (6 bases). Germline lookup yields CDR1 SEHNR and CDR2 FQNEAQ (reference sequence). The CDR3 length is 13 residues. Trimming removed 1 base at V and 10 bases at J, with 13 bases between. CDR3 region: CASSLGDTLGAFF. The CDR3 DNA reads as TGTGCCAGCAGCTTAGGGGACACCTTAGGAGCTTTCTTT.

The chain's CDR3 is CASSYTGLSYNEQFF. CDR3 DNA: TGTGCCAGCAGTTACACAGGACTATCCTACAATGAGCAGTTCTTC. J is TRBJ2-1 and V is TRBV6-5, with D perhaps matching TRBD2 (6 bases). Germline V gene sequence: CDR1 MNHEY, CDR2 SVGAGI. Trimming stripped 2 bases from V and 1 base from J, with 9 bases between. The CDR3 totals 15 residues.

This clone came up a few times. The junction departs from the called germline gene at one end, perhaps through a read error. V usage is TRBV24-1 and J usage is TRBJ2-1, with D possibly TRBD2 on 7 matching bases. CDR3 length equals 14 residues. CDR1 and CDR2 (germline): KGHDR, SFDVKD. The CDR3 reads CATAAGGPYDEQFF. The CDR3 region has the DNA TGTGCCACCGCCGCCGGGGGGCCCTACGATGAGCAGTTCTTC.

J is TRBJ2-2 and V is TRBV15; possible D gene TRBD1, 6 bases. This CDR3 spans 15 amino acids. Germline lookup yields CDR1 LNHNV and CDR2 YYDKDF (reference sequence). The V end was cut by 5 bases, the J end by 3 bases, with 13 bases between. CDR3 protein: CATSVGQTYTGELFF. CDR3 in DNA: TGTGCCACCAGCGTTGGACAGACCTACACCGGGGAGCTGTTTTTT.

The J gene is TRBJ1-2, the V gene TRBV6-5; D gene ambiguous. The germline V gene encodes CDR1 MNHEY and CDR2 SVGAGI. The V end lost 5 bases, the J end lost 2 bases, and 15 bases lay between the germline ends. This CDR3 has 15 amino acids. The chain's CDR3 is CASSRVQQRNYGYTF. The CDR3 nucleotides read TGTGCCAGCAGTCGCGTCCAACAGAGAAACTATGGCTACACCTTC.

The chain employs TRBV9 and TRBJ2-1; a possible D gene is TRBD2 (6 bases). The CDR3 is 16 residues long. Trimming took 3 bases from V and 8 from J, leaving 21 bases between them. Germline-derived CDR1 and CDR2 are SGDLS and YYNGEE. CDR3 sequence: CASSGPSGLGIDEQFF. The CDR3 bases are TGTGCCAGCAGCGGACCCTCGGGACTTGGGATCGATGAGCAGTTCTTC.

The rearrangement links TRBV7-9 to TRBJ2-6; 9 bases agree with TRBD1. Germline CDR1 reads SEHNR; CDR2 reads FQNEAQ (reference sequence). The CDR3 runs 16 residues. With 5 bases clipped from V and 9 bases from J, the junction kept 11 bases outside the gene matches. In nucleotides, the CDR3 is TGTGCCAGCAGCGTACAGGGGGCAGCGGTGGTCAACGTCCTGACTTTC. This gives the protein CASSVQGAAVVNVLTF.

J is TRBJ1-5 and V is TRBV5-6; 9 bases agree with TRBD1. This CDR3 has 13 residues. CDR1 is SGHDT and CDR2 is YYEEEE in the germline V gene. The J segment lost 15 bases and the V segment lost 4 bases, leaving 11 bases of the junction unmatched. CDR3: CASSEGGDRVMHF. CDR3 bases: TGTGCCAGCAGCGAAGGAGGGGACAGGGTGATGCATTTT.

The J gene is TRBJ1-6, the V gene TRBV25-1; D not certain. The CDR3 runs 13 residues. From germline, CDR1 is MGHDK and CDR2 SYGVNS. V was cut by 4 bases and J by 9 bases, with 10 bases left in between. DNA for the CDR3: TGTGCCAGCAGTGGCCAAGCTCCTTCACCCCTCCACTTT. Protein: CASSGQAPSPLHF.

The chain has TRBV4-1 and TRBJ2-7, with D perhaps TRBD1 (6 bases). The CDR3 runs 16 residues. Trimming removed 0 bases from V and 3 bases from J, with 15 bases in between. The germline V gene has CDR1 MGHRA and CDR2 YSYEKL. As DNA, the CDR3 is TGCGCCAGCAGCCAAGAATGGGGGCCCTCCTTCTACGAGCAGTACTTC. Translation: CASSQEWGPSFYEQYF.

The CDR3 sequence is CSVENRAYEQYF. In DNA, the CDR3 is TGCAGCGTTGAAAACAGGGCCTACGAGCAGTACTTC. The chain joins TRBV29-1 to TRBJ2-7, with D tentatively TRBD1 (6 bases). The CDR3 sequence is 12 residues long. The germline V gene has CDR1 SQVTM and CDR2 ANQGSEA. The germline V and J ends were trimmed by 2 bases and 2 bases, with 7 bases remaining between them.

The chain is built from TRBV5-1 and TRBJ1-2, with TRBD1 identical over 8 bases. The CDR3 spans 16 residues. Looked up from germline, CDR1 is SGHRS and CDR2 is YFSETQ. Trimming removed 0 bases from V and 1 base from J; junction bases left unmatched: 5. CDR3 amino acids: CASSLGTGYNNYGYTF. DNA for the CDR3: TGCGCCAGCAGCTTGGGGACAGGGTATAATAACTATGGCTACACCTTC.

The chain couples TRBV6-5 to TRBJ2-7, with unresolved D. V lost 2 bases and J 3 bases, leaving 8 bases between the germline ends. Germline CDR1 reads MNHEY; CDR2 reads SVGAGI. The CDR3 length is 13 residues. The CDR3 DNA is TGTGCCAGCAGTTACGACTCCTACTACGAGCAGTACTTC. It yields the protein CASSYDSYYEQYF.

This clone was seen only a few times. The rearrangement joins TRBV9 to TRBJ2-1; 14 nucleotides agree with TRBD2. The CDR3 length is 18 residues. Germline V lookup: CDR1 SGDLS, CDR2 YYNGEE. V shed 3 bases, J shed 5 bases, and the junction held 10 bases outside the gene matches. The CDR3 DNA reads TGTGCCAGCAGCGCCCGACTAGCGGGAGGGCCGGTTGACAATGAGCAGTTCTTC. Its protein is CASSARLAGGPVDNEQFF.

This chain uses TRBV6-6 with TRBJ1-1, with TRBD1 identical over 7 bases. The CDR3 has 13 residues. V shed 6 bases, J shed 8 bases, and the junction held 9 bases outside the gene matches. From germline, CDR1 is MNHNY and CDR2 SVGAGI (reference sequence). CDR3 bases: TGTGCCAGCAGCCCCGACAGGGCAATGGAAGCTTTCTTT. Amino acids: CASSPDRAMEAFF.

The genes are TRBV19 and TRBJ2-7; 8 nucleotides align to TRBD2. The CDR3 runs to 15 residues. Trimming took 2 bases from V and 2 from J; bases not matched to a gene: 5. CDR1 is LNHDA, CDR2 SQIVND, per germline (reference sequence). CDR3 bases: TGTGCCAGTAGTATAAAGGGCGGGAGGACCTACGAGCAGTACTTC. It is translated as CASSIKGGRTYEQYF.

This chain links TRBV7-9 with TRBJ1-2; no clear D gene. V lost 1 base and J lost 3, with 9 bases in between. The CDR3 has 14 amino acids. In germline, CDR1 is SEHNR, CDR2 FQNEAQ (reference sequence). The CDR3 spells CASSLDETYYGYTF. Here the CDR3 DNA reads TGTGCCAGCAGCTTAGATGAGACATACTATGGCTACACCTTC.

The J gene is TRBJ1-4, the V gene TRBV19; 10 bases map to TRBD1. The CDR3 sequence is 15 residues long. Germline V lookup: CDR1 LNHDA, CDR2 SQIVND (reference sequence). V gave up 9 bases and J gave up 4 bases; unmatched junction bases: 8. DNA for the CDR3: TGTGCCAGCGAATACCGGGACAGGGGTAATGAAAAACTGTTTTTT. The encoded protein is CASEYRDRGNEKLFF. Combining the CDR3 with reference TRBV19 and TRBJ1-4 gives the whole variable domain DGGITQSPKYLFRKEGQNVTLSCEQNLNHDAMYWYRQDPGQGLRLIYYSQIVNDFQKGDIAEGYSVSREKKESFPLTVTSAQKNPTAFYLCASEYRDRGNEKLFFGSGTQLSVL.

The CDR3 region has the DNA TGTGCCAGCAGCTTACAAGCGGGAGGAATCGATGAGCAGTTCTTC. Protein sequence: CASSLQAGGIDEQFF. This chain connects TRBV7-3 to TRBJ2-1; 9 bases align to TRBD2. The CDR3 sequence is 15 residues long. With 2 bases clipped from V and 8 bases from J, the junction kept 7 bases outside the gene matches. Germline lookup yields CDR1 SGHTA and CDR2 FQGTGA.

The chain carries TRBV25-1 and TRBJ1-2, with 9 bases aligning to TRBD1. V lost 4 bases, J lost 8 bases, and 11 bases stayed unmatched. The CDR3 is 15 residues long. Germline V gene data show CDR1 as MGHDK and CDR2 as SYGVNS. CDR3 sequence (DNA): TGTGCCAGCAGTGGCTCCGGGACAGGGACTTTGGGCTACACCTTC. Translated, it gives CASSGSGTGTLGYTF.